The clone carrying this TCR beta chain has at least ten counts. Its antigen remains unidentified. This sample is drawn from a study of T cells in Graves' hyperthyroidism and ophthalmopathy. Uncontrolled infection, other autoimmune disease, pregnancy and lactation each barred patients from inclusion. Diagnosing involved the use of clinical symptoms, serum thyroxine and TRAb, thyroid ultrasound and orbital computed tomography. The PBMCs had their origin in about 9.7 ml of fresh peripheral blood. Germline trimming cut 2 bases from V and 9 bases from J; bases unmatched to any gene: 14. Germline V gene lookup returns CDR1 GTSNPN and CDR2 SVGIG (reference sequence). The CDR3 has 15 residues. Whole-study results and caveats: Separation of ophthalmopathy from stable hyperthyroidism was achieved by a 13 V-J model.

Amplification of TCR beta CDR3 regions used RNA as the template. The HTBI primer set was used in a first-round RT-PCR of the TCR CDR3. MiXCR, run by TCRdb on the multiplex PCR reads, gives a single entry per CDR3 protein. This repertoire shows a few hundred thousand distinct CDR3 sequences, roughly 15% found once; its top ten account for around 14%. This chain uses TRBV30 with TRBJ2-3; 7 bases agree with TRBD2. Material: blood. The TCR sequence derives from a woman between 40 and 55 years old with Graves' hyperthyroidism. The CDR3 spells CAWSSKSGIPQTQYF. In DNA, the CDR3 is TGTGCCTGGAGTTCTAAAAGCGGGATACCCCAGACGCAGTATTTT.